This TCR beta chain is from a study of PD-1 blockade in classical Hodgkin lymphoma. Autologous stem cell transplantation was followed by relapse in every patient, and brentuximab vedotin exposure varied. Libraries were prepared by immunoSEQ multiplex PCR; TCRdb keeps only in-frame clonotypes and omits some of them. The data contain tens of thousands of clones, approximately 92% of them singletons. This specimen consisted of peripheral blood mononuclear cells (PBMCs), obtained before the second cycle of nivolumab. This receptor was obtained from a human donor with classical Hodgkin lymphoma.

CDR3 sequence (DNA): TGTGCCAGCTCTCAGGGGGTGAACACTGAAGCTTTCTTT. Translation gives CASSQGVNTEAFF. The V call is TRBV7-2, the J call TRBJ1-1; 7 nucleotides match TRBD1. This CDR3 is built from 13 residues. Losses at the gene ends were 8 bases for V and 0 bases for J; bases not matched to a gene: 3. Per germline, CDR1 SGHTA and CDR2 FQGNSA.